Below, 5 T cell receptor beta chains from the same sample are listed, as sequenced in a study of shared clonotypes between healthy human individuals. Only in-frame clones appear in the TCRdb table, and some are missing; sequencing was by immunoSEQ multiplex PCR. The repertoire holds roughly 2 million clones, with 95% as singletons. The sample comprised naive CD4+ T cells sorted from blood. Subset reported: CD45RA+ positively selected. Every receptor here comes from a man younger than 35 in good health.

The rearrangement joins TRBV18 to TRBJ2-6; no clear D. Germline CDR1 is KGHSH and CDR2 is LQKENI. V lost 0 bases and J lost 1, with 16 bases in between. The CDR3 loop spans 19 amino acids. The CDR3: CASSPPRGQNASGANVLTF. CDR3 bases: TGTGCCAGCTCACCACCGAGAGGTCAGAACGCTTCTGGGGCCAACGTCCTGACTTTC.

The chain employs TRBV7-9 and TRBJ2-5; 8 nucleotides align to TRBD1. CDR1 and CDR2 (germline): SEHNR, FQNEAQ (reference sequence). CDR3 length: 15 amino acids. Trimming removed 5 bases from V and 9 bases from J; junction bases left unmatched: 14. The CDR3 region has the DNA TGTGCCAGCAGCGTCGGGACAGGCGATGTATTGGCCCAGTACTTC. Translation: CASSVGTGDVLAQYF.

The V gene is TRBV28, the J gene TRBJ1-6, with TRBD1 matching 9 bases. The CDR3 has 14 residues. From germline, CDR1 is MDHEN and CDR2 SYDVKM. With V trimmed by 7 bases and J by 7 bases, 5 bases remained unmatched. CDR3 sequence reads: CASTRTGDNSPLHF. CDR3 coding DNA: TGTGCCAGCACCAGGACAGGGGACAATTCACCCCTCCACTTT.

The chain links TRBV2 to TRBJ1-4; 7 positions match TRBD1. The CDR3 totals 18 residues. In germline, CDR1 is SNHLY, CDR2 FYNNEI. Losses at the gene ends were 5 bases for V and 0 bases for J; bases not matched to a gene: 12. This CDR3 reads CASSTDRTKDPTNEKLFF. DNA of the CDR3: TGTGCCAGCAGTACGGACAGGACGAAGGACCCAACTAATGAAAAACTGTTTTTT.

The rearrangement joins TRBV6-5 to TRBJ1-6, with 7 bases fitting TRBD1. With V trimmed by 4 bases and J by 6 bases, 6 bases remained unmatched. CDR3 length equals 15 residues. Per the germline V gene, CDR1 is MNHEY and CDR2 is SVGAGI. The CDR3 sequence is CASSFRGLGNSPLHF. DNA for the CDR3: TGTGCCAGCAGTTTTAGGGGGCTAGGTAATTCACCCCTCCACTTT.